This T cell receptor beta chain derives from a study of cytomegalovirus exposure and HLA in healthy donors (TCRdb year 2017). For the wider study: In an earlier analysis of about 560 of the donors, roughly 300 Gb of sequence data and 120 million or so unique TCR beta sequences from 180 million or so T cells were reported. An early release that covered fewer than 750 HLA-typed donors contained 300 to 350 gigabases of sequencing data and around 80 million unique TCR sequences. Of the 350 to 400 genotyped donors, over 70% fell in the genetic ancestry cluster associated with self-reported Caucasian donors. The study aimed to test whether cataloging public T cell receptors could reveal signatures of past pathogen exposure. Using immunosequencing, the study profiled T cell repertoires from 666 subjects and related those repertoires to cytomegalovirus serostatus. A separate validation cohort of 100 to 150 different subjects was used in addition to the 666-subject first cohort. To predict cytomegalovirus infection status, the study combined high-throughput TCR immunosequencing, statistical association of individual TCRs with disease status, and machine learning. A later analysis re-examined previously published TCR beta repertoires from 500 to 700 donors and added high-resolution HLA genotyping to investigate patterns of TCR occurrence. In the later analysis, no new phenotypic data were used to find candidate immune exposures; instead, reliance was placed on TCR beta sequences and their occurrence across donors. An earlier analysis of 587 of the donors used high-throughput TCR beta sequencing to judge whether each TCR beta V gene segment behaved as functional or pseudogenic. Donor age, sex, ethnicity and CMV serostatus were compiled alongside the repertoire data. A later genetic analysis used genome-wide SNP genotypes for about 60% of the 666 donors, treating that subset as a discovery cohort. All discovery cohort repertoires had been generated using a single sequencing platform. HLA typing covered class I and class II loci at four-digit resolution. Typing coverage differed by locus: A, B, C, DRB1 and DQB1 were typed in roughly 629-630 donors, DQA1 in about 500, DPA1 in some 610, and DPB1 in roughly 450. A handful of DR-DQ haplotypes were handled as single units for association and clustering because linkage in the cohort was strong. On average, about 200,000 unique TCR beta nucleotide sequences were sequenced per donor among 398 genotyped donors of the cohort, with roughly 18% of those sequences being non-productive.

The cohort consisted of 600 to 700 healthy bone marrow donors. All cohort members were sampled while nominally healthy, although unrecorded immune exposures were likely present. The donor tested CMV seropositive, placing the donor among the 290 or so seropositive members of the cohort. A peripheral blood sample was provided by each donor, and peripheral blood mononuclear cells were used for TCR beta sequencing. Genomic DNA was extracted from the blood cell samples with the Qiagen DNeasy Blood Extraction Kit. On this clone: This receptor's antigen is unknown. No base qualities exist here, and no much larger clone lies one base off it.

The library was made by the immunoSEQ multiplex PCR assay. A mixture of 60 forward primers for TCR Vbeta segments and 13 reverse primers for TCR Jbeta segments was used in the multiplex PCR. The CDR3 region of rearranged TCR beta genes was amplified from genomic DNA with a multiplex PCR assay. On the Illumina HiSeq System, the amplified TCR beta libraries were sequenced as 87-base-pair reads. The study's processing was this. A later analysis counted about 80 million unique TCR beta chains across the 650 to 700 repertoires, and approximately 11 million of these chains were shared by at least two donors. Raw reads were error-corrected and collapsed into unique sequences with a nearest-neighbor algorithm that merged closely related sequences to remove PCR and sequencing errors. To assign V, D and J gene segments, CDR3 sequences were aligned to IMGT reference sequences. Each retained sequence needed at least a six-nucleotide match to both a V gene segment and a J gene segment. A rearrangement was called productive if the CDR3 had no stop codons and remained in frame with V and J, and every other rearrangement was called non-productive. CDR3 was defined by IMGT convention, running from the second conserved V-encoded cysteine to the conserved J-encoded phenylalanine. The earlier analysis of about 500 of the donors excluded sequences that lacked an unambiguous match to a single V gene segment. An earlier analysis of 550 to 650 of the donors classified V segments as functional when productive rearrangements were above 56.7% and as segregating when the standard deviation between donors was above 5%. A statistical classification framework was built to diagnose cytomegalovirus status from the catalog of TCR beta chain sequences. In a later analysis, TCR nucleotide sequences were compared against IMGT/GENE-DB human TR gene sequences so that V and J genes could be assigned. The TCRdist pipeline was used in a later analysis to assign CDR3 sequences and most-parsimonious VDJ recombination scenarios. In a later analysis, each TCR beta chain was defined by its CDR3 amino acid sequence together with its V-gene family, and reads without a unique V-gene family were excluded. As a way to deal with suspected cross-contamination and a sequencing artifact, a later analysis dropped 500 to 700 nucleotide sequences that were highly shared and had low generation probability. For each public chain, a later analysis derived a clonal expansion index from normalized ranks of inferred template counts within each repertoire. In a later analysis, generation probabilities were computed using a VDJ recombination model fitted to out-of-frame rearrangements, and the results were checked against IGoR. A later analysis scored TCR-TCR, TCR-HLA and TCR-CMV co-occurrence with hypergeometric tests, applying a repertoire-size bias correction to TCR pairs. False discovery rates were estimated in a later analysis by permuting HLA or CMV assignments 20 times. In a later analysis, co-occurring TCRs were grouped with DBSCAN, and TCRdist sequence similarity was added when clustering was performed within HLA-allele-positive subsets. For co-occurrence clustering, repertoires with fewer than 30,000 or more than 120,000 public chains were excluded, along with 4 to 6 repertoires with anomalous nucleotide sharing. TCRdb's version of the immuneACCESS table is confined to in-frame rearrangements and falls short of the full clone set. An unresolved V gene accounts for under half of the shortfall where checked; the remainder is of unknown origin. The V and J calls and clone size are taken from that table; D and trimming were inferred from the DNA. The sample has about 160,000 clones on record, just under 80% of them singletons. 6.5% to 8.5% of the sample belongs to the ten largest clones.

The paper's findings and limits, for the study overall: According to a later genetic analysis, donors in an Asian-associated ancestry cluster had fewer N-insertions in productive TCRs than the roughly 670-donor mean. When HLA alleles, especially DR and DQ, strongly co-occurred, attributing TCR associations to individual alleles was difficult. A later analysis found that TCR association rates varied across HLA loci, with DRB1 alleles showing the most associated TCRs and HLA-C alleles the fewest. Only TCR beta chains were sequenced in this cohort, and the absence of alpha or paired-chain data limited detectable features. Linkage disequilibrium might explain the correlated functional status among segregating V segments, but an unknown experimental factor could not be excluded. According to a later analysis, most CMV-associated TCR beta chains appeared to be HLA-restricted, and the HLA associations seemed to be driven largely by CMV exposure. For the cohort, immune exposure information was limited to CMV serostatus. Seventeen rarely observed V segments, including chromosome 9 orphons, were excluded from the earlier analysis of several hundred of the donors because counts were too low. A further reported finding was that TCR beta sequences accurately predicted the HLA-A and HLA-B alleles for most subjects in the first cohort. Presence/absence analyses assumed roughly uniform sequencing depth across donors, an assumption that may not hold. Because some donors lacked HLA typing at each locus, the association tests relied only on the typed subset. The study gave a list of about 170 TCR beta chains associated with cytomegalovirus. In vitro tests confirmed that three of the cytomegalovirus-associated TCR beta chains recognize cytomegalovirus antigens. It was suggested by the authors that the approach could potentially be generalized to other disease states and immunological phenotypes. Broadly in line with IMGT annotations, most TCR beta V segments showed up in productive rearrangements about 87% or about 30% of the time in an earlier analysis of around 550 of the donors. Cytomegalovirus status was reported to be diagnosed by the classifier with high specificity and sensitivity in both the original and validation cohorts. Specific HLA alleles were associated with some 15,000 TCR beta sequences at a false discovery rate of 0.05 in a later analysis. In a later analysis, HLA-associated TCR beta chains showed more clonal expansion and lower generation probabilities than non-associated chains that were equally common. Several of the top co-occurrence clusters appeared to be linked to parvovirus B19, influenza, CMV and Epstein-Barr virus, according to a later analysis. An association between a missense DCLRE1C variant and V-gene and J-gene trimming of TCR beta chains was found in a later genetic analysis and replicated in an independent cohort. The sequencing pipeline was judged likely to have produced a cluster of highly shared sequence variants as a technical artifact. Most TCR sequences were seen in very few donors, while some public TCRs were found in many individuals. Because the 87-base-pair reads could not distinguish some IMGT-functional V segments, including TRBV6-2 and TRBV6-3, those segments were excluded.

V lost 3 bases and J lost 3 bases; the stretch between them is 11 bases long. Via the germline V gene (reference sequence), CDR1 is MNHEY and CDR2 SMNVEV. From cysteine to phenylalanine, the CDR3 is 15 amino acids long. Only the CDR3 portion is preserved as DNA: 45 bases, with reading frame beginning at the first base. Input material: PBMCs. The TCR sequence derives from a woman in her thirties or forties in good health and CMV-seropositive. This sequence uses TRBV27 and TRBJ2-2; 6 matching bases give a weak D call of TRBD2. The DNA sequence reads TGTGCCAGCAGTTTGTGGGGGGTACACACCGGGGAGCTGTTTTTT. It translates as CASSLWGVHTGELFF.